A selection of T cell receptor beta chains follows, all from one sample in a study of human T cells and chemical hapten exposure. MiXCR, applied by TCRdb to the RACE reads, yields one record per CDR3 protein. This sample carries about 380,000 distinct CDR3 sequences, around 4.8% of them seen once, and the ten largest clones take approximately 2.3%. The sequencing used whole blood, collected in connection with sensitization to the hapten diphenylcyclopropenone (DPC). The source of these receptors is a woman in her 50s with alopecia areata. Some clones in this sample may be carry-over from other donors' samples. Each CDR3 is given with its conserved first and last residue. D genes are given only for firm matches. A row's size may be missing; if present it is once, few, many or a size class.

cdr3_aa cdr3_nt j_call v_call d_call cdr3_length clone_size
CASSPPRREPEAFF TGTGCCAGCAGCCCACCACGAAGGGAGCCTGAAGCTTTCTTT TRBJ1-1 TRBV7-9 - 14 many
CASSQVPGSSPLRGYNEQFF TGTGCCAGCAGCCAAGTGCCTGGGAGTAGCCCACTACGGGGGTACAATGAGCAGTTCTTC TRBJ2-1 TRBV14 - 20 many
CASSLSPKNIQYF TGTGCCAGCAGCCTCTCACCCAAAAACATTCAGTACTTC TRBJ2-4 TRBV7-9 - 13 many
CASTDSTDTQYF TGCGCCAGCACAGACAGCACAGATACGCAGTATTTT TRBJ2-3 TRBV10-1 - 12 -
CSASGTDPPETQYF TGCAGTGCTAGTGGGACAGACCCCCCAGAGACCCAGTACTTC TRBJ2-5 TRBV20-1 TRBD1 14 many
CASSYSRQGWSFF TGTGCCAGCAGTTACTCTCGACAGGGTTGGTCTTTCTTT TRBJ1-1 TRBV6-5 TRBD1 13 many
CASSLSPRSWTEAFF TGTGCCAGCAGTTTATCCCCCAGGAGTTGGACTGAAGCTTTCTTT TRBJ1-1 TRBV27 - 15 many
CSARDDRGETQYF TGCAGTGCTAGAGATGACAGGGGAGAGACCCAGTACTTC TRBJ2-5 TRBV20-1 TRBD1 13 many
CSVETGSGNTIYF TGCAGCGTTGAAACAGGCTCTGGAAACACCATATATTTT TRBJ1-3 TRBV29-1 - 13 few
CASSQVYEQYF TGTGCCAGCAGCCAAGTCTACGAGCAGTACTTC TRBJ2-7 TRBV3-1 - 11 many
CASSLGDFAGEQYF TGTGCCAGCAGTCTCGGGGACTTCGCGGGGGAGCAGTACTTC TRBJ2-7 TRBV12-3/TRBV12-4 - 14 few
CASSWSRDGTEAFF TGTGCCAGCAGTTGGTCGAGGGACGGTACTGAAGCTTTCTTT TRBJ1-1 TRBV12-3/TRBV12-4 - 14 many
CSAPHLGGGGNEQFF TGCAGTGCCCCCCACTTAGGGGGAGGGGGCAATGAGCAGTTCTTC TRBJ2-1 TRBV20-1 - 15 -
CASSQDVGVPQPQHF TGCGCCAGCAGCCAAGATGTGGGGGTCCCTCAGCCCCAGCATTTT TRBJ1-5 TRBV4-3 - 15 many
CSARRTSGSYEQYF TGCAGTGCCCGCCGGACTAGCGGCTCCTACGAGCAGTACTTC TRBJ2-7 TRBV20-1 TRBD2 14 many
CASTKTGNAGAFF TGTGCCAGCACAAAGACAGGGAACGCCGGAGCTTTCTTT TRBJ1-1 TRBV6-1 TRBD1 13 many
CASSLPTSHEQYF TGTGCCAGCAGCCTGCCGACTAGCCACGAGCAGTACTTC TRBJ2-7 TRBV7-9 TRBD2 13 few
CASSQVDRPHQPQHF TGTGCCAGCAGCCAAGTGGACAGGCCCCATCAGCCCCAGCATTTT TRBJ1-5 TRBV4-2 TRBD1 15 many
CASSQGREFPYEQYF TGTGCCAGCAGCCAAGGTCGTGAGTTCCCCTACGAGCAGTACTTC TRBJ2-7 TRBV3-1 - 15 many
CASSPVSTSDTQYF TGCGCCAGCAGCCCCGTGTCCACCTCCGATACGCAGTATTTT TRBJ2-3 TRBV5-1 - 14 many
CASSLEDSLYEQYF TGTGCCAGCAGCTTAGAAGACAGCTTATACGAGCAGTACTTC TRBJ2-7 TRBV7-2 - 14 -
CASSQTGSGEAFF TGTGCCAGCAGTCAAACAGGGAGCGGTGAAGCTTTCTTT TRBJ1-1 TRBV6-5 - 13 few
CSASLTAWGTQYF TGCAGTGCTAGCTTGACGGCCTGGGGTACGCAGTATTTT TRBJ2-3 TRBV20-1 - 13 many
CASTRDGGSNQPQHF TGTGCCAGCACCCGGGACGGAGGGAGCAATCAGCCCCAGCATTTT TRBJ1-5 TRBV2 - 15 many
CASSGTVFMNTDTQYF TGTGCCAGCAGTGGGACAGTCTTCATGAACACAGATACGCAGTATTTT TRBJ2-3 TRBV6-1 - 16 -
CSASRYRGPEDTGELFF TGCAGCGCCAGTCGTTACAGGGGGCCGGAGGACACCGGGGAGCTGTTTTTT TRBJ2-2 TRBV29-1 TRBD1 17 many
CAWAGDRQESTEAFF TGTGCCTGGGCCGGGGACAGGCAGGAGAGCACTGAAGCTTTCTTT TRBJ1-1 TRBV30 TRBD1 15 few
CASSVEGLQETQYF TGTGCCAGCAGCGTAGAGGGACTACAAGAGACCCAGTACTTC TRBJ2-5 TRBV9 TRBD2 14 many
CASSVRDRNTEAFF TGTGCCAGCAGCGTAAGGGACAGGAACACTGAAGCTTTCTTT TRBJ1-1 TRBV9 TRBD1 14 -
CASSRTSQQGYEQYF TGTGCCAGCTCACGAACCTCTCAGCAGGGTTACGAGCAGTACTTC TRBJ2-7 TRBV18 - 15 -
CASSARDAISPLHF TGTGCCAGCAGTGCCCGGGACGCGATTTCACCCCTCCACTTT TRBJ1-6 TRBV2 - 14 -
CASSWDRLTNEKLFF TGCGCCAGCAGCTGGGACAGGTTAACTAATGAAAAACTGTTTTTT TRBJ1-4 TRBV5-1 TRBD1 15 -
CSARDPPQTTEAFF TGCAGTGCTAGAGATCCCCCCCAGACCACTGAAGCTTTCTTT TRBJ1-1 TRBV20-1 - 14 -
CSASGRYEQYF TGCAGTGCTAGCGGGAGGTACGAGCAGTACTTC TRBJ2-7 TRBV20-1 TRBD2 11 few
CASSLSGLAGNSYEQYF TGTGCCAGCAGCTTGTCCGGACTAGCGGGAAACTCCTACGAGCAGTACTTC TRBJ2-7 TRBV7-9 TRBD2 17 few
CASIQRQGNQPQHF TGTGCCAGCATCCAGAGACAGGGCAATCAGCCCCAGCATTTT TRBJ1-5 TRBV6-6 - 14 -
CAWSRGGLGGEQYF TGTGCCTGGAGCCGTGGAGGCCTTGGGGGCGAGCAGTACTTC TRBJ2-7 TRBV30 - 14 few
CASSQSSGELFF TGTGCCAGCAGCCAAAGCTCCGGGGAGCTGTTTTTT TRBJ2-2 TRBV3-1 - 12 few
CASSYGLGGEQYF TGTGCCAGCAGTTATGGGCTTGGGGGCGAGCAGTACTTC TRBJ2-7 TRBV6-5 - 13 many
CSGLGRWQETQYF TGCAGTGGACTCGGGAGGTGGCAAGAGACCCAGTACTTC TRBJ2-5 TRBV20-1 TRBD2 13 few
CAWKHLGVNTGELFF TGTGCCTGGAAGCACCTAGGAGTGAACACCGGGGAGCTGTTTTTT TRBJ2-2 TRBV30 - 15 few
CASSPGTVYQETQYF TGTGCCAGCAGTCCCGGGACAGTATATCAAGAGACCCAGTACTTC TRBJ2-5 TRBV28 TRBD1 15 many
CASSLALDGELFF TGCGCCAGCAGCTTGGCCCTTGACGGGGAGCTGTTTTTT TRBJ2-2 TRBV5-1 - 13 -
CSARIETQYF TGCAGTGCTAGGATAGAGACCCAGTACTTC TRBJ2-5 TRBV20-1 - 10 -
CASSSRDRGSPLHF TGTGCCAGCAGCTCCCGGGACAGGGGTTCACCCCTCCACTTT TRBJ1-6 TRBV7-9 TRBD1 14 many
CASSSSQGADEQFF TGTGCCAGCAGTTCATCACAGGGGGCCGATGAGCAGTTCTTC TRBJ2-1 TRBV28 TRBD1 14 many
CASTPDGAEAFF TGTGCCAGCACCCCGGACGGTGCGGAAGCTTTCTTT TRBJ1-1 TRBV6-2/TRBV6-3 - 12 -
CASGVPGLAIGSYEQYF TGTGCCAGCGGCGTACCTGGACTAGCAATCGGCTCCTACGAGCAGTACTTC TRBJ2-7 TRBV28 TRBD2 17 -
CASSSHPSYEQYF TGTGCTAGTAGCAGCCATCCCTCCTACGAGCAGTACTTC TRBJ2-7 TRBV12-5 - 13 once
CASRDLQNEQFF TGTGCCAGCAGGGACCTTCAAAATGAGCAGTTCTTC TRBJ2-1 TRBV7-2 - 12 few
CASSEGTQYF TGTGCCAGCTCGGAGGGTACGCAGTATTTT TRBJ2-3 TRBV6-6 - 10 many
CASSYGGQSGNIQYF TGTGCCAGCAGTTACGGGGGCCAATCGGGGAACATTCAGTACTTC TRBJ2-4 TRBV6-6 - 15 many
CSVEGGQGAISYNEQFF TGCAGCGTTGAAGGTGGGCAGGGGGCCATCTCCTACAATGAGCAGTTCTTC TRBJ2-1 TRBV29-1 TRBD1 17 few
CASGVPNTDTQYF TGTGCCAGCGGGGTGCCAAACACAGATACGCAGTATTTT TRBJ2-3 TRBV10-3 - 13 -
CSAKGVLNQPQHF TGCAGTGCTAAGGGGGTTTTGAATCAGCCCCAGCATTTT TRBJ1-5 TRBV20-1 - 13 many
CASSPRTGNNEKLFF TGTGCCAGCAGCCCCCGGACAGGGAATAATGAAAAACTGTTTTTT TRBJ1-4 TRBV11-2 TRBD1 15 many
CANSWGGRSQETQYF TGTGCCAACTCCTGGGGCGGGAGGAGCCAAGAGACCCAGTACTTC TRBJ2-5 TRBV5-4 TRBD2 15 many
CATSRAKTSGFYNEQFF TGTGCCACCAGCAGAGCGAAGACTAGCGGATTCTACAATGAGCAGTTCTTC TRBJ2-1 TRBV15 TRBD2 17 many
CASSLFAGGDNEQFF TGCGCCAGCAGCTTGTTTGCGGGGGGAGACAATGAGCAGTTCTTC TRBJ2-1 TRBV5-1 TRBD2 15 -